A selection of T cell receptor beta chains follows, all from one sample in a study of T cell responses to AZD1222 COVID-19 vaccine. The table came from immunoSEQ multiplex PCR; TCRdb's copy has only in-frame clones and leaves some out. The table lists 150,000 to 200,000 clones, around 94% of them singletons. Sequencing used peripheral blood, obtained on day 0 of AZD1222 vaccination. The receptors shown here come from an adult in good health. Each CDR3 is given with its conserved first and last residue. Fields, in order: J gene, V gene, CDR3 protein.

TRBJ1-1,TRBV29-1,CSVASIINTEAFF
TRBJ2-1,TRBV10-3,CAISATSGRGPIRGEQFF
TRBJ2-5,TRBV6-2/TRBV6-3,CASSYLGTSGGGRETQYF
TRBJ2-1,TRBV7-9,CASSLGAYIPYNEQFF
TRBJ2-7,TRBV2,CASSEGGQGSLEQYF
TRBJ1-1,TRBV18,CASSPGRNTEAFF
TRBJ1-5,TRBV6-1,CASSEAESRRFSPQHF
TRBJ1-5,TRBV4-3,CASSQEGGQGPPRVPQHF
TRBJ2-3,TRBV19,CASSIGARGASDTQYF
TRBJ1-1,TRBV2,CASSERWTGGIEAFF
TRBJ1-1,TRBV7-2,CASSFSMNTEAFF
TRBJ1-6,TRBV5-1,CASSSTGGSYNSPLHF
TRBJ2-3,TRBV18,CASSPPSHGDTQYF
TRBJ2-7,TRBV7-9,CASSQSGRSGEQYF
TRBJ1-6,TRBV5-1,CASSFDSSYNSPLHF
TRBJ2-7,TRBV4-1,CASSLRDSGLYEQYF
TRBJ1-1,TRBV7-9,CASSFAGEYTEAFF